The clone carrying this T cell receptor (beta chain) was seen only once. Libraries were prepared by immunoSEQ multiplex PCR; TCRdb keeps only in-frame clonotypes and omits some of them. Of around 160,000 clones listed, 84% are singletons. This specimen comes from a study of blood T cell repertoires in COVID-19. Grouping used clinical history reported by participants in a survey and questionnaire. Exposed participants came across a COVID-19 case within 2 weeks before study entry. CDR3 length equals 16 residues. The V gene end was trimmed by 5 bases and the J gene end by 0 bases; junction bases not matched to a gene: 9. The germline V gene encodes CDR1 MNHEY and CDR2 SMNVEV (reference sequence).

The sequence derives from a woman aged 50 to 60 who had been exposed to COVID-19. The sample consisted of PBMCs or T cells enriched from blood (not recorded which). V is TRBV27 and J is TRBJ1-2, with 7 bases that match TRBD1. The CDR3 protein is CASSTTGDPANYGYTF. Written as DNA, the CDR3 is TGTGCCAGCAGTACAACAGGGGACCCAGCTAACTATGGCTACACCTTC.